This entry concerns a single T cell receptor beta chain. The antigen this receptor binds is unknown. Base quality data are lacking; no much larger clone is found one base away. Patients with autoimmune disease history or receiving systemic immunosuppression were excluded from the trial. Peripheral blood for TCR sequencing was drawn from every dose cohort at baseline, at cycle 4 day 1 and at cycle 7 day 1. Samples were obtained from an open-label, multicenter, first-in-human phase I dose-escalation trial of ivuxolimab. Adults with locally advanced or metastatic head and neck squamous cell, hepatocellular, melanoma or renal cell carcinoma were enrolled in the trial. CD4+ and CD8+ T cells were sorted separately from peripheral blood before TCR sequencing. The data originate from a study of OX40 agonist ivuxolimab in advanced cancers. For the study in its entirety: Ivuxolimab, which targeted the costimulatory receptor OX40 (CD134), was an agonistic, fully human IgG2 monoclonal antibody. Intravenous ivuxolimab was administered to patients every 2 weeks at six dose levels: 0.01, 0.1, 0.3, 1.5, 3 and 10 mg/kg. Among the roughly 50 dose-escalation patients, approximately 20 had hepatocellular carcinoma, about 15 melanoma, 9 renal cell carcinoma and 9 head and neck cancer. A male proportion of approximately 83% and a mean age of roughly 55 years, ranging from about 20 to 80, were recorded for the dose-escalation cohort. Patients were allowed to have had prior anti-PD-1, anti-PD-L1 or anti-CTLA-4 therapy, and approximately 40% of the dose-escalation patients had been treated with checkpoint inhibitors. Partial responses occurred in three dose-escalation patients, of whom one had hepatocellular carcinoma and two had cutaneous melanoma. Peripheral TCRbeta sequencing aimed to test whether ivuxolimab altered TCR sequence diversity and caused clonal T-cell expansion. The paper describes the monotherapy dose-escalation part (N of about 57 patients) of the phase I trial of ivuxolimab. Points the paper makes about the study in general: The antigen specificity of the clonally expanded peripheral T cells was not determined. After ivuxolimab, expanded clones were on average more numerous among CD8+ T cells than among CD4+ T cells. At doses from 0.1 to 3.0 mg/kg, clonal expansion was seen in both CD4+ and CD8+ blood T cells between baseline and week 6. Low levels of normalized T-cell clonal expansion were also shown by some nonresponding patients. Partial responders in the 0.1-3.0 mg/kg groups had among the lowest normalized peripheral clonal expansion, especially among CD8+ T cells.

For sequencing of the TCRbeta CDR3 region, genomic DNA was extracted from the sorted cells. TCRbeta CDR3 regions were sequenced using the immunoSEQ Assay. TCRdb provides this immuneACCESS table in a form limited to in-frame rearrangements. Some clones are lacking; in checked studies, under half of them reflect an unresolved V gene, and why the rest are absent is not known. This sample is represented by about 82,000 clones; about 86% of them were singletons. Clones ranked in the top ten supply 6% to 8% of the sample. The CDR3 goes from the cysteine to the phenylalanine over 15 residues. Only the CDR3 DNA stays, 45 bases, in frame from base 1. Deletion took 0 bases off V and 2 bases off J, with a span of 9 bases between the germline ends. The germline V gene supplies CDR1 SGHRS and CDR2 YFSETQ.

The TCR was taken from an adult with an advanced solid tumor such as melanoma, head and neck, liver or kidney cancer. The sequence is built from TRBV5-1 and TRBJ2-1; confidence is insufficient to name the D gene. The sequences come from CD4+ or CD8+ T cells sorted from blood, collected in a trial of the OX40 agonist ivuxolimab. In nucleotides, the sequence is TGCGCCAGCAGCTTGGCAATAGGGACCTACAATGAGCAGTTCTTC. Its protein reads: CASSLAIGTYNEQFF.